Each of the 21 T cell receptor beta chains below was sequenced from the same sample in a study of blood T cell repertoires in COVID-19 (TCRdb year 2020). The receptor library was made with the immunoSEQ multiplex PCR assay. As stored in TCRdb, this immuneACCESS dataset retains in-frame rearrangements with V and J assigned. A fraction of the clones does not appear; measured against another copy, unresolved V genes explain less than half of the discrepancy, and the remainder lacks a known reason. The sample data list about 380,000 clones, and roughly nine tenths of these were observed just once. The ten largest clones add up to 0.95% to 1.5% of the sample. Sequenced: peripheral blood. The receptor set was obtained from a man in his forties or fifties with acute or convalescent COVID-19.

The V and J genes are TRBV7-9 and TRBJ2-1, with D tentatively TRBD2 (7 bases). The CDR3 loop spans 15 amino acids. The V gene's germline CDR1 is SEHNR and CDR2 FQNEAQ (reference sequence). V was cut by 5 bases and J by 5 bases, with 16 bases left in between. The DNA for the CDR3 is TGTGCCAGCAGCCTCAGCCGGGGGGCTAACAATGAGCAGTTCTTC. The encoded protein is CASSLSRGANNEQFF.

This chain links TRBV29-1 with TRBJ2-7, with 7 bases matching TRBD2. CDR3 size: 15 residues. V shed 6 bases and J 2 bases; nucleotides not matched to a gene: 13. Germline values: CDR1 SQVTM, CDR2 ANQGSEA. The CDR3 DNA follows: TGCAGCGTGGTCGGACTAGAGCCACATACCTACGAGCAGTACTTC. Protein sequence: CSVVGLEPHTYEQYF.

J is TRBJ1-5 and V is TRBV10-3, with D unresolved. Germline assignment: CDR1 ENHRY and CDR2 SYGVKD. The V end lost 0 bases, the J end lost 6 bases, and 12 bases lay between the germline ends. The CDR3 extends over 15 amino acids. The CDR3 protein is CAISESRESSQPQHF. The CDR3 DNA follows: TGTGCCATCAGTGAGTCACGGGAGTCGAGTCAGCCCCAGCATTTT.

The chain carries TRBV4-1 and TRBJ2-7; 8 nucleotides align to TRBD2. With V trimmed by 1 base and J by 3 bases, 11 bases remained unmatched. The CDR3 spans 17 residues. The germline V gene has CDR1 MGHRA and CDR2 YSYEKL. The CDR3 DNA follows: TGCGCCAGCAGCCAAGTGTTTACGAGCGGGGGAGTCTACGAGCAGTACTTC. Translating it yields CASSQVFTSGGVYEQYF.

V gene TRBV19 combines with J gene TRBJ1-2, with a possible D match to TRBD1 (6 bases). With 4 bases removed from V and 5 bases from J, the gap between germline ends came to 17 bases. The germline gives CDR1 LNHDA, CDR2 SQIVND (reference sequence). CDR3 length equals 15 residues. For the CDR3, the DNA is TGTGCCAGTAGTAGTCTATCGTCAGGGGTTTATGGCTACACCTTC. This translates into CASSSLSSGVYGYTF.

V gene TRBV9 combines with J gene TRBJ1-1, with D unclear. This CDR3 is 15 amino acids long. Trimming took off 0 bases at V and 1 base at J, with 10 bases between the two ends. Germline V gives CDR1 SGDLS, CDR2 YYNGEE. CDR3 in amino acids: CASSVANEGNTEAFF. CDR3 nucleotide sequence: TGTGCCAGCAGCGTAGCTAATGAGGGGAACACTGAAGCTTTCTTT.

The rearrangement joins TRBV28 to TRBJ1-5; D may be TRBD1 (6 bases). Germline CDR1 and CDR2: MDHEN and SYDVKM. V gave up 5 bases and J gave up 7 bases, with 18 bases separating them. This CDR3 is 15 amino acids long. The CDR3 nucleotides read TGTGCCAGCAGTCCAATAACAGGGACGGGGCAGCCCCAGCATTTT. It yields the protein CASSPITGTGQPQHF.

The V and J genes are TRBV5-4 and TRBJ1-2, with D possibly being TRBD1 (5 bases). The CDR3 consists of 15 residues. V was shortened by 1 base and J by 5 bases, with 15 bases between the two germline ends. The V gene's germline CDR1 is SGHNT and CDR2 YYREEE (reference sequence). The CDR3 DNA sequence: TGTGCCAGCAGCTTGAGCGTGGGGCCAGGGTATGGCTACACCTTC. Amino acid sequence: CASSLSVGPGYGYTF.

The chain joins TRBV29-1 to TRBJ2-7; TRBD2 aligns across 15 bases. The trim removed 6 bases at V and 2 bases at J, leaving 2 bases unmatched. Germline V gene lookup returns CDR1 SQVTM and CDR2 ANQGSEA. This CDR3 has 14 amino acids. CDR3 DNA sequence: TGCAGCGTCGGGACTAGCGGGGGGACCTACGAGCAGTACTTC. This codes for CSVGTSGGTYEQYF.

This clone was recorded only once. This chain connects TRBV25-1 to TRBJ1-2; 12 bases are shared with TRBD1. The germline gives CDR1 MGHDK, CDR2 SYGVNS. The V and J ends lost 0 bases and 7 bases, in that order; junction bases with no gene match: 9. The length of the CDR3 is 17 residues. The CDR3 is CASSEYWTGTGGFGYTF. DNA for the CDR3: TGTGCCAGCAGTGAATATTGGACCGGGACAGGGGGCTTTGGCTACACCTTC.

This clone has just one count. The chain recombines TRBV15 with TRBJ1-4; D unresolved. The CDR3 sequence is 14 residues long. Germline V gives CDR1 LNHNV, CDR2 YYDKDF (reference sequence). V was trimmed by 0 bases and J by 10 bases, leaving 12 bases between them. CDR3 coding DNA: TGTGCCACCAGCAGAGAGGGAGGAGTCGGAAAACTGTTTTTT. Translation gives CATSREGGVGKLFF.

V and J are TRBV27 and TRBJ1-2, with 7 bases fitting TRBD1. Germline-derived CDR1 and CDR2 are MNHEY and SMNVEV (reference sequence). The CDR3 has 17 residues. V lost 3 bases to trimming and J lost 0 bases; unmatched junction nucleotides: 10. In DNA form, the CDR3 reads TGTGCCAGCAGTTTCCGGTCCGGGACAGCTACTAACTATGGCTACACCTTC. Its protein product is CASSFRSGTATNYGYTF.

V gene TRBV28 combines with J gene TRBJ2-3, with TRBD2 matching over 9 bases. Germline V gives CDR1 MDHEN, CDR2 SYDVKM. This CDR3 has 16 amino acids. The V and J ends lost 5 bases and 3 bases, in that order; junction bases with no gene match: 9. The CDR3 sequence is CASSPFGSGGTDTQYF. The CDR3 DNA is TGTGCCAGCAGTCCCTTCGGGAGCGGGGGGACAGATACGCAGTATTTT.

This chain links TRBV27 with TRBJ2-5; 11 nucleotides agree with TRBD1. V was pared by 6 bases and J by 2 bases, with 2 bases of the junction left unmatched. The length of the CDR3 is 14 residues. Germline CDR1 and CDR2: MNHEY and SMNVEV (reference sequence). CDR3 region: CASSWDRGQETQYF. The CDR3, as DNA: TGTGCCAGCAGCTGGGACAGGGGGCAAGAGACCCAGTACTTC.

This chain connects TRBV28 to TRBJ2-7, with TRBD1 matching 7 bases. Germline trimming cut 7 bases from V and 1 base from J; bases unmatched to any gene: 7. Germline V lookup: CDR1 MDHEN, CDR2 SYDVKM. The CDR3 contains 14 residues. CDR3 in amino acids: CASTPQGFSYEQYF. In DNA form, the CDR3 reads TGTGCCAGCACCCCACAGGGGTTTTCCTACGAGCAGTACTTC.

The rearrangement uses TRBV3-1 (or the pseudogene TRBV3-2) and TRBJ2-2; D not resolved. The V gene lost 4 bases and the J gene lost 7 bases, with 10 bases spanning the gap. Germline CDR1 reads LGHDT; CDR2 reads YNNKEL (reference sequence). The CDR3 covers 13 residues. CDR3 amino acids: CASSLDPGGELFF. The CDR3 DNA follows: TGTGCCAGCAGCCTAGACCCAGGCGGGGAGCTGTTTTTT.

CDR3: CASSSRQKKYSNQPQHF. In nucleotides, the CDR3 is TGTGCCAGCAGCTCAAGACAGAAAAAATATAGCAATCAGCCCCAGCATTTT. V gene TRBV7-2 combines with J gene TRBJ1-5; a possible D gene is TRBD1 (5 bases). The V end lost 4 bases, the J end lost 0 bases, and 16 bases lay between the germline ends. Germline V gene data show CDR1 as SGHTA and CDR2 as FQGNSA. The CDR3 is 17 amino acids.

The V call is TRBV6-5, the J call TRBJ1-1, with 9 bases that match TRBD1. CDR1 is MNHEY and CDR2 is SVGAGI in the germline V gene. Germline trimming cut 9 bases from V and 5 bases from J; bases unmatched to any gene: 13. The CDR3 length is 15 residues. The CDR3 reads CASQLFGTGFTEAFF. In nucleotides, the CDR3 is TGTGCCAGTCAACTGTTCGGGACAGGGTTTACTGAAGCTTTCTTT.

The CDR3 here is CASKRLAGSDTQYF. CDR3 nucleotides: TGTGCCAGCAAAAGACTAGCGGGGTCTGATACGCAGTATTTT. V usage is TRBV6-5 and J usage is TRBJ2-3; 11 bases match TRBD2. Germline CDR1 reads MNHEY; CDR2 reads SVGAGI. The J segment lost 6 bases and the V segment lost 7 bases, leaving 6 bases of the junction unmatched. The CDR3 consists of 14 residues.

The chain employs TRBV4-2 and TRBJ2-7; a possible D gene is TRBD1 (5 bases). The V end lost 4 bases, the J end lost 3 bases, and 16 bases lay between the germline ends. The V gene's germline CDR1 is LGHNA and CDR2 YNFKEQ. The length of the CDR3 is 15 residues. The CDR3: CASSLHPQGNYEQYF. CDR3 in DNA: TGTGCCAGCAGCCTTCACCCTCAGGGTAACTACGAGCAGTACTTC.

V and J are TRBV3-1 (or the pseudogene TRBV3-2) and TRBJ1-2; D call uncertain. This CDR3 has 13 residues. Germline CDR1 is LGHDT and CDR2 is YNNKEL (reference sequence). Trimming left V 1 base short and J 4 bases short, with 7 bases between. This chain's CDR3 is CASSQVGFYGYTF. The CDR3 region has the DNA TGTGCCAGCAGCCAAGTCGGGTTCTATGGCTACACCTTC.